The TCR beta chain under discussion was sequenced for a study of T cells in Graves' hyperthyroidism and ophthalmopathy (dated by TCRdb to about 2019). In terms of the full investigation: Peripheral blood was collected at initial diagnosis, before any treatment. The paper reports TCR Vbeta CDR3 sequencing of approximately 140 peripheral blood samples: around 45 ophthalmopathy, fewer than 80 hyperthyroidism and roughly 17 progressor patients. Once sampling was done, hyperthyroidism patients were given methimazole at a starting dose of 30 mg daily, whereas ophthalmopathy patients were given high-dose intravenous methylprednisolone. TCR V-J signatures able to tell the groups apart were searched for in a discovery cohort of 90 to 100 patients, of whom roughly 42 had Graves' ophthalmopathy and about 60 had stable Graves' hyperthyroidism. In several Graves' hyperthyroidism patients, the study also compared T-cell repertoires from thyroid tissue with T-cell repertoires from blood. The 80 to 100 discovery patients were randomly divided into training and test sets at a 7:3 ratio. Whether ophthalmopathy could be predicted prospectively was tested in an independent validation cohort made up of 18 hyperthyroidism patients plus 17 patients who later progressed to ophthalmopathy. Results the study describes overall, beyond this receptor: A model built on a 13 V-J signature distinguished ophthalmopathy from stable hyperthyroidism, reaching roughly 88% sensitivity and approximately 83% specificity in cross-validation and 80%/75% in testing. Sample size was not statistically predetermined, and investigators were not blinded to group allocation. In validation, the model predicted progression to ophthalmopathy with approximately 71% sensitivity and 72% to 85% specificity, a median of about six months before onset. Most expanded thyroid clonotypes (frequency above 0.001) were also found in blood, which suggests that blood repertoires may mirror thyroid immune responses.

The TCR beta CDR3 regions were amplified from the RNA transcripts. For the first round of RT-PCR on the TCR CDR3, the HTBI primer set was used together with the Qiagen OneStep RT-PCR kit. Libraries were constructed in a second round of multiplex PCR, after which size selection and purification were performed. Paired-end sequencing of the libraries was performed with 100 bp reads on an Illumina HiSeq2000. As for the authors' bioinformatics: Raw data were processed with SOAPnuke, discarding reads with adapters, uncalled bases, mean Phred below 15, or no exact constant-primer or identifier match. High-quality paired reads were merged using COPE v1.2.5, and each unique nucleotide sequence was defined as a clonotype. MiTCR v1.1 was used to align clonotypes to the IMGT TRBV, TRBD and TRBJ reference segments. Analysis was restricted to V-J combinations with a frequency above 0.0001, which covered 98% to 99.2% of repertoires. The TCS score was defined as the ratio of F50 (clonal expansion) to E x V (chaos), calculated using BLOSUM62-based TCRdist between CDR3 peptides within each V-J. Welch's t-statistics and random forest reduced around 510 V-J features to roughly 13, which were used in a naive Bayes classifier (R e1071). Starting from the raw public reads, TCRdb applied fastp trimming at Q25, assembled clones with MiXCR and retained in-frame beta chains. Under each unique CDR3 protein, matching rows form one entry showing the most common genes and DNA. In this record, the V and J calls reflect TCRdb's handling and not the investigators' own analysis. The sample contains around 110,000 distinct CDR3 sequences, roughly 15% of them found a single time. Of the sample, 42% is held by the ten largest clones.

Stable Graves' hyperthyroidism was defined as the absence of progression to ophthalmopathy over 18 months of follow-up. Hyperthyroidism patients were newly diagnosed, had a disease duration of under 2 months, and were aged 18 to 65 years. Patients with uncontrolled infections, other autoimmune diseases, pregnancy or lactation were excluded. Diagnoses relied on clinical symptoms, serum thyroxine and TRAb, thyroid ultrasound and orbital computed tomography. PBMCs were separated from roughly 10 ml of fresh peripheral blood using Ficoll-Paque density gradient centrifugation. Trizol reagent was used to extract total RNA, and RNA quality was then checked on an Agilent 2100 Bioanalyzer. This clonotype was seen ten or more times. Its antigen is still unknown. No much larger clonotype is one base removed from it; base qualities were not supplied. CDR1 and CDR2 were assigned from the germline V gene as SNHLY and FYNNEI. V sheds 7 bases and J sheds 3 bases, leaving 15 bases between their ends. CDR3 length: 14 amino acids, cysteine to phenylalanine. Only CDR3 DNA remains: 42 bases, in frame from the first base.

The source material was blood. The rearrangement combines TRBV2 with TRBJ1-2; possibly the D gene is TRBD1, per 5 matching bases. The TCR originated in a woman between 50 and 59 years old with Graves' hyperthyroidism. The DNA is TGTGCCAGCACTCCGGAAGGGACCCACTATGGCTACACCTTC. This gives the protein CASTPEGTHYGYTF.